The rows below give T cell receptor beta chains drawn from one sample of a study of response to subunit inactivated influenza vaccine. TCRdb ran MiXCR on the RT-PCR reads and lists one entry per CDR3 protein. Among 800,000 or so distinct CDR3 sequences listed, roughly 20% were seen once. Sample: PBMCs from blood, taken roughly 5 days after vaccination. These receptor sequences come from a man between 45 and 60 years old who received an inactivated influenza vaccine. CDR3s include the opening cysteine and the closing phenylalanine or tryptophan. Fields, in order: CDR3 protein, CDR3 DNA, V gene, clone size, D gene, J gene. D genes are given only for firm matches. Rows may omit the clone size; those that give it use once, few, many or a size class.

CDR3aa: CAISEMLEETQYF
CDR3nt: TGTGCCATCAGTGAAATGCTAGAAGAGACCCAGTACTTC
v_gene: TRBV10-3
abundance: .
d_gene: .
j_gene: TRBJ2-5

CDR3aa: CSARGQRWQETQYF
CDR3nt: TGCAGTGCTAGAGGCCAGCGGTGGCAAGAGACCCAGTACTTC
v_gene: TRBV20-1
abundance: few
d_gene: .
j_gene: TRBJ2-5

CDR3aa: CSAEVGGRSSDTQYF
CDR3nt: TGCAGTGCCGAGGTGGGGGGGAGGTCTTCAGATACGCAGTATTTT
v_gene: TRBV20-1
abundance: few
d_gene: TRBD2
j_gene: TRBJ2-3

CDR3aa: CASSPGAGSYNEQFF
CDR3nt: TGTGCCAGCAGCCCCGGGGCGGGCTCCTACAATGAGCAGTTCTTC
v_gene: TRBV12-3/TRBV12-4
abundance: many
d_gene: .
j_gene: TRBJ2-1

CDR3aa: CSVGTGTSGFNEQFF
CDR3nt: TGCAGCGTCGGAACCGGGACTAGCGGTTTCAATGAGCAGTTCTTC
v_gene: TRBV29-1
abundance: many
d_gene: TRBD2
j_gene: TRBJ2-1

CDR3aa: CASSLGTSGGTKSGELFF
CDR3nt: TGTGCCAGCAGCCTTGGGACTAGCGGGGGGACGAAGTCTGGGGAGCTGTTTTTT
v_gene: TRBV11-1
abundance: .
d_gene: TRBD2
j_gene: TRBJ2-2

CDR3aa: CATSRDPERTDTQYF
CDR3nt: TGTGCCACCAGCAGAGATCCCGAACGCACAGATACGCAGTATTTT
v_gene: TRBV15
abundance: .
d_gene: .
j_gene: TRBJ2-3

CDR3aa: CASSVAIGRSDNEQFF
CDR3nt: TGCGCCAGCAGTGTGGCGATCGGGAGATCGGACAATGAGCAGTTCTTC
v_gene: TRBV10-1
abundance: .
d_gene: .
j_gene: TRBJ2-1

CDR3aa: CSAPRGPGSYNEQFF
CDR3nt: TGCAGTGCCCCTCGGGGGCCGGGTTCCTACAATGAGCAGTTCTTC
v_gene: TRBV20-1
abundance: .
d_gene: .
j_gene: TRBJ2-1

CDR3aa: CASLPGGGGRTGELFF
CDR3nt: TGCGCCAGCTTGCCGGGAGGCGGGGGCAGAACCGGGGAGCTGTTTTTT
v_gene: TRBV5-1
abundance: many
d_gene: .
j_gene: TRBJ2-2

CDR3aa: CASSPTRQNEQFF
CDR3nt: TGTGCCAGCAGCCCAACCCGACAGAATGAGCAGTTCTTC
v_gene: TRBV7-9
abundance: .
d_gene: .
j_gene: TRBJ2-1

CDR3aa: CASSTTSGIASGQYF
CDR3nt: TGTGCCAGCAGCACGACTAGCGGGATTGCCTCGGGGCAGTACTTC
v_gene: TRBV7-2
abundance: .
d_gene: TRBD2
j_gene: TRBJ2-7

CDR3aa: CASSLPGYEQFF
CDR3nt: TGTGCCAGCAGCTTACCAGGGTACGAGCAGTTCTTC
v_gene: TRBV11-1
abundance: few
d_gene: .
j_gene: TRBJ2-1

CDR3aa: CASSLAQSNLISGNTEAFF
CDR3nt: TGTGCCAGCAGCTTAGCGCAGTCGAATTTAATTTCAGGGAACACTGAAGCTTTCTTT
v_gene: TRBV7-8
abundance: .
d_gene: .
j_gene: TRBJ1-1

CDR3aa: CSARVGLAGGPYNEQFF
CDR3nt: TGCAGTGCTAGAGTCGGCCTTGCGGGGGGTCCCTACAATGAGCAGTTCTTC
v_gene: TRBV20-1
abundance: few
d_gene: TRBD2
j_gene: TRBJ2-1

CDR3aa: CSAPAQGGSYEQYF
CDR3nt: TGCAGTGCACCCGCGCAGGGAGGGTCCTACGAGCAGTACTTC
v_gene: TRBV20-1
abundance: .
d_gene: TRBD2
j_gene: TRBJ2-7

CDR3aa: CASSQDRRGPEQYF
CDR3nt: TGTGCCAGCAGCCAAGATAGGAGGGGGCCCGAGCAGTACTTC
v_gene: TRBV4-2
abundance: few
d_gene: .
j_gene: TRBJ2-7

CDR3aa: CASSLKQGTTGELFF
CDR3nt: TGTGCCAGCAGCTTAAAACAGGGGACCACCGGGGAGCTGTTTTTT
v_gene: TRBV7-2
abundance: .
d_gene: TRBD1
j_gene: TRBJ2-2

CDR3aa: CSAPDRNYGYTF
CDR3nt: TGCAGTGCCCCGGACCGCAACTATGGCTACACCTTC
v_gene: TRBV20-1
abundance: .
d_gene: .
j_gene: TRBJ1-2

CDR3aa: CASSLLADGTDTQYF
CDR3nt: TGTGCCAGCTCGTTACTAGCGGACGGCACAGATACGCAGTATTTT
v_gene: TRBV18
abundance: .
d_gene: TRBD2
j_gene: TRBJ2-3

CDR3aa: CASSQVAGLNTEAFF
CDR3nt: TGTGCCAGCAGCCAAGTGGCCGGGCTGAACACTGAAGCTTTCTTT
v_gene: TRBV3-1
abundance: many
d_gene: .
j_gene: TRBJ1-1

CDR3aa: CSARRTRFSTDTQYF
CDR3nt: TGCAGTGCTAGGAGGACTAGGTTTTCCACAGATACGCAGTATTTT
v_gene: TRBV20-1
abundance: .
d_gene: TRBD2
j_gene: TRBJ2-3

CDR3aa: CASSLAATIQETQYF
CDR3nt: TGTGCCAGCAGCTTAGCGGCTACGATCCAAGAGACCCAGTACTTC
v_gene: TRBV7-2
abundance: few
d_gene: .
j_gene: TRBJ2-5

CDR3aa: CASSEYASYNEQFF
CDR3nt: TGTGCCAGCAGTGAATACGCATCCTACAATGAGCAGTTCTTC
v_gene: TRBV25-1
abundance: .
d_gene: .
j_gene: TRBJ2-1

CDR3aa: CSARNSRASYNEQFF
CDR3nt: TGCAGTGCTAGAAATAGCAGGGCCTCCTACAATGAGCAGTTCTTC
v_gene: TRBV20-1
abundance: few
d_gene: .
j_gene: TRBJ2-1